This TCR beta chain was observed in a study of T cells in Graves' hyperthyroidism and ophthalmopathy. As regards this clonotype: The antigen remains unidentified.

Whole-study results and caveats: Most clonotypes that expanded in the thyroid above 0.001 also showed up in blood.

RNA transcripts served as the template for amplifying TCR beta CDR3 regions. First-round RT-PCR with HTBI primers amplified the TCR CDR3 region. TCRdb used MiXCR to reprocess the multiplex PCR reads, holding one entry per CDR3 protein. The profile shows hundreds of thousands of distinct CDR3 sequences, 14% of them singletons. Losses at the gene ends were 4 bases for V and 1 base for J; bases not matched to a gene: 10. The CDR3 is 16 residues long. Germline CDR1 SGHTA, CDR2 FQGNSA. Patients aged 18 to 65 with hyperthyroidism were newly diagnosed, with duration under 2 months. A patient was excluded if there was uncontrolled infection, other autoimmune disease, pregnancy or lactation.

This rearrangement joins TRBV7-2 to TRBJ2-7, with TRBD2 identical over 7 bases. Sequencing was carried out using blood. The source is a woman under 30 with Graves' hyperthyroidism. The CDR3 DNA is TGTGCCAGCAGCTCCCCGGCACTAGCGCCTTCCTACGAGCAGTACTTC. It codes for CASSSPALAPSYEQYF.